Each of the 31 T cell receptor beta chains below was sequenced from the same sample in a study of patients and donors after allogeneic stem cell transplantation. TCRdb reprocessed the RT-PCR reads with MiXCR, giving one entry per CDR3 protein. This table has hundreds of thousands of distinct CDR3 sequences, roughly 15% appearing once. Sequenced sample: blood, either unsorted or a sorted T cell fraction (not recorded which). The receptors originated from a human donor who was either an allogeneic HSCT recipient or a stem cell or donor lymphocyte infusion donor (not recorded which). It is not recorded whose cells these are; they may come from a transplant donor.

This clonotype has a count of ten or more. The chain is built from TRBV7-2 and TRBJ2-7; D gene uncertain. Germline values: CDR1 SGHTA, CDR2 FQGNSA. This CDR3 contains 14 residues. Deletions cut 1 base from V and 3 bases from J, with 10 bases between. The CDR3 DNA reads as TGTGCCAGCAGCTTAGATTTTAGTGACTACGAGCAGTACTTC. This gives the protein CASSLDFSDYEQYF.

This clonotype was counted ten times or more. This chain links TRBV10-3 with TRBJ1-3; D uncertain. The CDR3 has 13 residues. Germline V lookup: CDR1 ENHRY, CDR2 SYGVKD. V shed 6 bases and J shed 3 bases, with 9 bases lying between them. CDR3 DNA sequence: TGTGCCATCAGCAGTGGAGGTGGAAACACCATATATTTT. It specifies CAISSGGGNTIYF.

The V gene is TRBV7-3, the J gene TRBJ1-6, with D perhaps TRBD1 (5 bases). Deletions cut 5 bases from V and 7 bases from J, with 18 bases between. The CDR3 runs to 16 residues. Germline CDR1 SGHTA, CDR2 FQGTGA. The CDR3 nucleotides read TGTGCCAGCAGCCCGAAGGGACGGGCCCTGAATTCACCCCTCCACTTT. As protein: CASSPKGRALNSPLHF.

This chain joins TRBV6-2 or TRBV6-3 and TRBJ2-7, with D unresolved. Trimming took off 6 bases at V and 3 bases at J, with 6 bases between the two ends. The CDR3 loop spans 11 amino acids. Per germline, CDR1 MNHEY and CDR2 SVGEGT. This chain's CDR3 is CASRKSYEQYF. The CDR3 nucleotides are TGTGCCAGCAGAAAAAGCTACGAGCAGTACTTC.

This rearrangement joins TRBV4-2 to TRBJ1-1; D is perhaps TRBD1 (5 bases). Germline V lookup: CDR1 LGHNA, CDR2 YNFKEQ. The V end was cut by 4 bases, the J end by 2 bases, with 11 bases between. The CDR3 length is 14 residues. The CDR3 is CASSRAGGNTEAFF. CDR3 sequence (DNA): TGTGCCAGCAGCCGCGCGGGGGGAAACACTGAAGCTTTCTTT.

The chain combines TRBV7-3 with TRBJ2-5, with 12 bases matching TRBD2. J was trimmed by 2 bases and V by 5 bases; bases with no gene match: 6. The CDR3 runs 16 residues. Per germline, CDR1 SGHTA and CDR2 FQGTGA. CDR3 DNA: TGTGCCAGCAGCCCCGGACTAGCGGGGATTCAAGAGACCCAGTACTTC. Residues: CASSPGLAGIQETQYF.

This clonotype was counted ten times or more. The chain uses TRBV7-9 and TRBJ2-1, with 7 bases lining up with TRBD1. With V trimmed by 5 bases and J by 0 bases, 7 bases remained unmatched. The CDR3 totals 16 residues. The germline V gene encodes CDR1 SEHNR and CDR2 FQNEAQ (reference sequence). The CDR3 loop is CASSPRQGRSYNEQFF. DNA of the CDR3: TGTGCCAGCAGCCCCCGACAGGGACGCTCCTACAATGAGCAGTTCTTC.

CDR3 sequence reads: CASSHDIRGRRNTEAFF. DNA for the CDR3: TGCGCCAGCAGCCACGACATAAGGGGAAGAAGGAACACTGAAGCTTTCTTT. The gene calls are TRBV5-1 and TRBJ1-1; weak D call: TRBD1 (5 bases). CDR1 and CDR2 from the germline V gene are SGHRS and YFSETQ. Trimming pared 4 bases from V and 1 base from J, leaving 20 bases between. The CDR3 has 17 amino acids.

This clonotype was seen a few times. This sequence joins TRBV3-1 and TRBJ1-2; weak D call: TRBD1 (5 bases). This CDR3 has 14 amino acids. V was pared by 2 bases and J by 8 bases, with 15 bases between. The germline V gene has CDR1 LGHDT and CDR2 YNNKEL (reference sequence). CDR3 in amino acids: CASSQRDLGRGYTF. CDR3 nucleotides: TGTGCCAGCAGCCAAAGGGACTTAGGTCGGGGCTACACCTTC.

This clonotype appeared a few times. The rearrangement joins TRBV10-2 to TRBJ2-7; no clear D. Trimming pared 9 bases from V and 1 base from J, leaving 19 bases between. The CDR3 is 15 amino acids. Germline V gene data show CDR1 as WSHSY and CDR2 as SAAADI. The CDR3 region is CASSSRTQVSYEQYF. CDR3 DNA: TGCGCCAGTTCTTCCCGGACCCAAGTTTCCTACGAGCAGTACTTC.

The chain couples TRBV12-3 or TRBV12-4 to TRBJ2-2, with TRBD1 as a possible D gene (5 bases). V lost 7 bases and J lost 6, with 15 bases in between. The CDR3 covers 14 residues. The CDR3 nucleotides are TGTGCCAGCACTATGGCAGGGCTAGCCGGGGAGCTGTTTTTT. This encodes CASTMAGLAGELFF.

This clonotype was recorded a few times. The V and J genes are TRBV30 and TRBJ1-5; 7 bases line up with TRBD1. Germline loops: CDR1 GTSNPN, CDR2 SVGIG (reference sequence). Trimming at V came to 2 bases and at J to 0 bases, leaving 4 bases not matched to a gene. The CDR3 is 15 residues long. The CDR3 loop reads CAWSRGQLSNQPQHF. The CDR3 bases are TGTGCCTGGAGTCGGGGACAGCTTAGCAATCAGCCCCAGCATTTT.

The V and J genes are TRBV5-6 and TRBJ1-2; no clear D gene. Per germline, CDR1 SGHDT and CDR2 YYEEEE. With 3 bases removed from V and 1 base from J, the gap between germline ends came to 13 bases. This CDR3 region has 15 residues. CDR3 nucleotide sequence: TGTGCCAGCAGCTCGCTGGACTTTATTAACTATGGCTACACCTTC. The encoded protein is CASSSLDFINYGYTF.

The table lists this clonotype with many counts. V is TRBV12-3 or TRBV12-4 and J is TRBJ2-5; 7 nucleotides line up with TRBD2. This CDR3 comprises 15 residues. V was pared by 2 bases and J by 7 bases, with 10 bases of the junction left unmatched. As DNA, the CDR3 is TGTGCCAGCAGTTTATCGGGGGGTGGGGGGTTGACCCAGTACTTC. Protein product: CASSLSGGGGLTQYF.

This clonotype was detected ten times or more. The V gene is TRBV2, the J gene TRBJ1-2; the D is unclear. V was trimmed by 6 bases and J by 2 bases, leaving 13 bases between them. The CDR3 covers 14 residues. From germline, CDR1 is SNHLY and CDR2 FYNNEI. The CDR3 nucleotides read TGTGCCAGCAGGATACAGCGGTCCAACTATGGCTACACCTTC. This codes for CASRIQRSNYGYTF.

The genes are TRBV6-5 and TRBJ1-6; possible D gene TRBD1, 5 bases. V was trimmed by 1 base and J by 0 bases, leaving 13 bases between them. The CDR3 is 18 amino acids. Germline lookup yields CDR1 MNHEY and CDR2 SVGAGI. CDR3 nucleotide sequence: TGTGCCAGCAGTTACTACCGGACACAGAGCTCCTATAATTCACCCCTCCACTTT. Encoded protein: CASSYYRTQSSYNSPLHF.

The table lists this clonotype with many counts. CDR3 sequence (DNA): TGCAGCGTTATTACAGGGGTCTATGGCTACACCTTC. Translating it yields CSVITGVYGYTF. The chain links TRBV29-1 to TRBJ1-2; 7 bases map to TRBD1. CDR1 is SQVTM, CDR2 ANQGSEA, per germline. The CDR3 totals 12 residues. The V gene end was trimmed by 5 bases and the J gene end by 4 bases; junction bases not matched to a gene: 4.

The CDR3 spells CASSLLSFEQFF. CDR3 DNA sequence: TGTGCCAGCAGTTTACTCTCCTTCGAGCAGTTCTTC. This chain joins TRBV28 and TRBJ2-1; no reliable D call. V was clipped by 2 bases and J by 10 bases, with 9 bases between them. Germline assignment: CDR1 MDHEN and CDR2 SYDVKM. CDR3 size: 12 residues. Full variable domain (remainder filled in from reference TRBV28 and TRBJ2-1): DVKVTQSSRYLVKRTGEKVFLECVQDMDHENMFWYRQDPGLGLRLIYFSYDVKMKEKGDIPEGYSVSREKKERFSLILESASTNQTSMYLCASSLLSFEQFFGPGTRLTVL.

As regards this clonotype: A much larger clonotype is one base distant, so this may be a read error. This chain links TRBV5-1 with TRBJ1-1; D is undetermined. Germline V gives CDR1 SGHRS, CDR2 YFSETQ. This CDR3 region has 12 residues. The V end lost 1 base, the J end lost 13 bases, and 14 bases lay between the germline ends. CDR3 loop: CASSLKGLGVFF. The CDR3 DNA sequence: TGCGCCAGCAGCTTGAAGGGTCTTGGAGTTTTCTTT.

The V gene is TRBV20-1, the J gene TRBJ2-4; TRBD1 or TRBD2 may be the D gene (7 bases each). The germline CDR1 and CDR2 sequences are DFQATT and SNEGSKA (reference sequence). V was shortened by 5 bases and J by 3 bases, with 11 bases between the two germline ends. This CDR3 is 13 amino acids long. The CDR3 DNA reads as TGCAGTGCTCAGGGGGGGGGCAAAAACATTCAGTACTTC. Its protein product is CSAQGGGKNIQYF.

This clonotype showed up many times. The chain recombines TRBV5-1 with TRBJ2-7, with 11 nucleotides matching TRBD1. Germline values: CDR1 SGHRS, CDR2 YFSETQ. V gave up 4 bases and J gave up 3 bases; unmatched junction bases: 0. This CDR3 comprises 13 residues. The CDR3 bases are TGCGCCAGCAGCGGGACAGGGGGCTACGAGCAGTACTTC. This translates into CASSGTGGYEQYF.

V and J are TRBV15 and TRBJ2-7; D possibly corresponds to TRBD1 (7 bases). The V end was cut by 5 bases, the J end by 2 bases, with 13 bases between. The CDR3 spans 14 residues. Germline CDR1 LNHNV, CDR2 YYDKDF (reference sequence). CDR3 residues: CATSPGDSAYEQYF. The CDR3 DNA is TGTGCCACCAGCCCGGGGGACAGTGCCTACGAGCAGTACTTC.

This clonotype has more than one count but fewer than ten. CDR3 sequence reads: CASSFKLDNEQFF. For the CDR3, the DNA is TGTGCCAGCAGCTTCAAATTAGACAATGAGCAGTTCTTC. The chain carries TRBV5-4 and TRBJ2-1; unclear D gene. The CDR3 extends over 13 amino acids. The V end lost 2 bases, the J end lost 5 bases, and 8 bases lay between the germline ends. Germline assignment: CDR1 SGHNT and CDR2 YYREEE (reference sequence).

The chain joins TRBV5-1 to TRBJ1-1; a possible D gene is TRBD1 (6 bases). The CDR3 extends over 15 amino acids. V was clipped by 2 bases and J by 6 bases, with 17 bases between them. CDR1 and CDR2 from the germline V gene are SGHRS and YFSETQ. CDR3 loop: CASSLKTGERSEAFF. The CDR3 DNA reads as TGCGCCAGCAGCTTAAAGACAGGAGAGAGGTCTGAAGCTTTCTTT.

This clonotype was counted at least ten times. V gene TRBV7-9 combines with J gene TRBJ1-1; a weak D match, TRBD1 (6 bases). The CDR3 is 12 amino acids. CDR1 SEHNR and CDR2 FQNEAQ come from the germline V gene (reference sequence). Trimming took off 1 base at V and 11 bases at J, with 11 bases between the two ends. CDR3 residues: CASSLERTVAFF. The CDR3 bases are TGTGCCAGCAGCTTAGAACGGACAGTGGCTTTCTTT. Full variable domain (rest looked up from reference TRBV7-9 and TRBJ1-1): DTGVSQNPRHKITKRGQNVTFRCDPISEHNRLYWYRQTLGQGPEFLTYFQNEAQLEKSRLLSDRFSAERPKGSFSTLEIQRTEQGDSAMYLCASSLERTVAFFGQGTRLTVV.

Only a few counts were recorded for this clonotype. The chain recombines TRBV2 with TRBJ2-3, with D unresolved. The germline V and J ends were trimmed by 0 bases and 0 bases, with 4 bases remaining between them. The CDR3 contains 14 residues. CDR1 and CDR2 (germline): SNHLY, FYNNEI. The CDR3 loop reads CASSEAESTDTQYF. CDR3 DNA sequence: TGTGCCAGCAGTGAAGCGGAAAGCACAGATACGCAGTATTTT.

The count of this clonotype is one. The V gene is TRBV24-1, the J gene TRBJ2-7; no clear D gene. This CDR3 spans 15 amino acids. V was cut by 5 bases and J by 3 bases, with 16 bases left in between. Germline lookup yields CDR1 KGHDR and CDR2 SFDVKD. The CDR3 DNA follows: TGTGCCACCAGTGGTTTAATGACGGCCAGCTACGAGCAGTACTTC. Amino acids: CATSGLMTASYEQYF.

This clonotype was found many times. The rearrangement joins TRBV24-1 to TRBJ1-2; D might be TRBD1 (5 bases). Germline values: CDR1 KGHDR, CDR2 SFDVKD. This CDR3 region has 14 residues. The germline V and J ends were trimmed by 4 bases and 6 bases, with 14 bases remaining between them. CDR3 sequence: CATSDSTGGDGYTF. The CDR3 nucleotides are TGTGCCACCAGTGACTCAACTGGGGGGGATGGCTACACCTTC.

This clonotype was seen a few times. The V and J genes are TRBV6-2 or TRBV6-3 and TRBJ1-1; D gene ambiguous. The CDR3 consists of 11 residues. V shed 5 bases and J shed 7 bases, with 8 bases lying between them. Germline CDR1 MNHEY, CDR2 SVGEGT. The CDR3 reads CASSTVGEAFF. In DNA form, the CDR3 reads TGTGCCAGCAGTACCGTCGGTGAAGCTTTCTTT.

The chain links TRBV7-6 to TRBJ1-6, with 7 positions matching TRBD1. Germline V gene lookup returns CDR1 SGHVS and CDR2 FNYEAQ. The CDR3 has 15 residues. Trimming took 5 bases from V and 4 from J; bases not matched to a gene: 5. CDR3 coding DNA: TGTGCCAGCAGCCCAGGGACAGATTATAATTCACCCCTCCACTTT. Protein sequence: CASSPGTDYNSPLHF.

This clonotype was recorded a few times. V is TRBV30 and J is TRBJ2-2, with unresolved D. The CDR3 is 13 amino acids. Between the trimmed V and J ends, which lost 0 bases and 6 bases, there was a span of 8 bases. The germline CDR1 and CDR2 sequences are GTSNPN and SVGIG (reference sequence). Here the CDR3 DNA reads TGTGCCTGGAGTGTAAGCAGGCCCGGGGAGCTGTTTTTT. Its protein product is CAWSVSRPGELFF.